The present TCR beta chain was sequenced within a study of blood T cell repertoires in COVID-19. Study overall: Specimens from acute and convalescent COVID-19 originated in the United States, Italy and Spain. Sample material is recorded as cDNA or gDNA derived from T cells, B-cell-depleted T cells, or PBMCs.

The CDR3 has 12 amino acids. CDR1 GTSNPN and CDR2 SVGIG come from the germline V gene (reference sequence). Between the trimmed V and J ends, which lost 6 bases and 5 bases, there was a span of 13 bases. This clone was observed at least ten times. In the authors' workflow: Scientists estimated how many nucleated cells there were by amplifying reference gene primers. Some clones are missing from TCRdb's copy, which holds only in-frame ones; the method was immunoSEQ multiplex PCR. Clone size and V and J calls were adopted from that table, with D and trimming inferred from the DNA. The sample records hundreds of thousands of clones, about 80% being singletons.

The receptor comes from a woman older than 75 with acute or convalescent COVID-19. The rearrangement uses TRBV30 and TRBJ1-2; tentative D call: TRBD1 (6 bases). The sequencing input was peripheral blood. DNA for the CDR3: TGTGCCTGTCAACAGGGCAATTATGGCTACACCTTC. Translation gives CACQQGNYGYTF.